One and the same sample provided the 20 T cell receptor beta chains below, sequenced in a study of human T cells and chemical hapten exposure. TCRdb re-analysed the RACE reads in MiXCR, keeping a single row per CDR3 protein. This table holds some 360,000 distinct CDR3 sequences, roughly 5.3% found once. Noted time point: pre-sensitization, week 0. As to treatment: therapeutic diphenylcyclopropenone sensitization with weekly scalp DPC. The starting material was whole blood, obtained in connection with sensitization to the hapten diphenylcyclopropenone (DPC). These receptors all come from a woman between 50 and 59 years old with alopecia areata. Some clones in this sample may be carry-over from other donors' samples.

This clonotype was picked up many times. Here the CDR3 reads CASSFSGLTEAFF. The CDR3 nucleotides are TGTGCCAGCAGTTTTAGCGGGCTAACTGAAGCTTTCTTT. J is TRBJ1-1 and V is TRBV27; D is unclear. The ends were cut back, 3 bases at V and 5 bases at J, with 10 bases in the middle. Germline CDR1 is MNHEY and CDR2 is SMNVEV (reference sequence). The CDR3 totals 13 residues.

The table lists this clonotype with a few counts. The CDR3 spells CASGKTGTAMNTEAFF. DNA for the CDR3: TGTGCTAGTGGTAAGACCGGGACAGCCATGAACACTGAAGCTTTCTTT. This chain connects TRBV12-5 to TRBJ1-1, with TRBD1 matching over 7 bases. The CDR3 is 16 residues long. Germline assignment: CDR1 LGHNT and CDR2 FRNRAP. V lost 5 bases to trimming and J lost 0 bases; unmatched junction nucleotides: 9.

Only a few counts were recorded for this clonotype. The rearrangement links TRBV9 to TRBJ1-5; D unresolved. Germline lookup yields CDR1 SGDLS and CDR2 YYNGEE. Trimming cost V 0 bases and J 3 bases, with 7 bases left between them. The CDR3 has 14 residues. CDR3 in amino acids: CASSVGQNNQPQHF. DNA of the CDR3: TGTGCCAGCAGCGTAGGGCAGAACAATCAGCCCCAGCATTTT.

This clonotype occurred many times. The J gene is TRBJ2-1, the V gene TRBV10-3; D ambiguous. This CDR3 is 15 amino acids long. The V end lost 4 bases, the J end lost 0 bases, and 10 bases lay between the germline ends. Germline V gives CDR1 ENHRY, CDR2 SYGVKD. DNA for the CDR3: TGTGCCATCAGTGCCGCCACTTACTCCTACAATGAGCAGTTCTTC. Protein: CAISAATYSYNEQFF.

The sample holds many counts of this clonotype. The rearrangement links TRBV27 to TRBJ2-5; D is possibly TRBD1 (5 bases). The CDR3 spans 15 residues. CDR1 and CDR2 (germline): MNHEY, SMNVEV (reference sequence). Trimming took off 5 bases at V and 1 base at J, with 14 bases between the two ends. In DNA form, the CDR3 reads TGTGCCAGCAGTAGAGCCAGGGATCCCCAAGAGACCCAGTACTTC. Its translation is CASSRARDPQETQYF.

This clonotype has ten or more counts. One end of the junction varies from germline; a read error may be responsible. The chain joins TRBV5-1 to TRBJ1-1, with D unresolved. Per germline, CDR1 SGHRS and CDR2 YFSETQ. This CDR3 contains 11 residues. The CDR3 nucleotides read TGTGCCAGCACGGGGAACACTGAAGCTTTCTTT. This translates into CASTGNTEAFF.

This clonotype was seen repeatedly, ten times or more. The chain links TRBV29-1 to TRBJ2-6; no clear D gene. Germline V CDR1 and CDR2: SQVTM, ANQGSEA. V lost 4 bases to trimming and J lost 0 bases, with 10 bases between them. This CDR3 region has 15 residues. Here the CDR3 DNA reads TGCAGCGTTGGGTTCGGAAGCTCTGGGGCCAACGTCCTGACTTTC. This codes for CSVGFGSSGANVLTF.

This clonotype has just a few counts. The CDR3 nucleotides read TGCAGTGCCCGGGGGGATAGTTATCAGCCCCAGCATTTT. This encodes CSARGDSYQPQHF. This chain connects TRBV20-1 to TRBJ1-5, with TRBD1 as a possible D gene (5 bases). CDR3 length: 13 amino acids. V was shortened by 6 bases and J by 5 bases, with 14 bases between the two germline ends. CDR1 DFQATT and CDR2 SNEGSKA come from the germline V gene (reference sequence).

This clonotype showed up many times. The chain joins TRBV29-1 to TRBJ2-7; 8 bases map to TRBD1. V was pared by 6 bases and J by 5 bases, with 9 bases of the junction left unmatched. Germline V lookup: CDR1 SQVTM, CDR2 ANQGSEA. CDR3 length equals 13 residues. CDR3 nucleotide sequence: TGCAGCGTGACCCCAGGGGGCGCGGACGAGCAGTACTTC. Protein product: CSVTPGGADEQYF.

This clonotype was counted only a few times. The gene calls are TRBV29-1 and TRBJ2-7; maybe TRBD1 (6 bases). This CDR3 contains 12 residues. V lost 5 bases and J lost 1, with 9 bases in between. Germline V lookup: CDR1 SQVTM, CDR2 ANQGSEA. The CDR3 region has the DNA TGCAGCGTTACCGGGACATCCTACGAGCAGTACTTC. Translating gives CSVTGTSYEQYF.

In its sample, this clonotype was seen many times. V is TRBV9 and J is TRBJ2-7; the match to TRBD2 covers 10 bases. J lost 3 bases, V lost 3 bases, and 6 bases had no gene match. Germline CDR1 is SGDLS and CDR2 is YYNGEE. The CDR3 length is 15 residues. The CDR3 nucleotides are TGTGCCAGCAGCGCTGCCGGGACTAGCGTCTACGAGCAGTACTTC. Translating it yields CASSAAGTSVYEQYF.

This clonotype was seen only a few times. V usage is TRBV27 and J usage is TRBJ2-3, with TRBD2 identical over 10 bases. This CDR3 is built from 15 residues. Germline V gene lookup returns CDR1 MNHEY and CDR2 SMNVEV (reference sequence). V was pared by 7 bases and J by 4 bases, with 8 bases of the junction left unmatched. As DNA, the CDR3 is TGTGCCAGCATTCTTAGCGGGGGGAGCCCAGATACGCAGTATTTT. Its protein is CASILSGGSPDTQYF.

The chain uses TRBV5-6 and TRBJ2-7, with 12 nucleotides matching TRBD2. The germline V gene has CDR1 SGHDT and CDR2 YYEEEE. V shed 1 base, J shed 3 bases, and the junction held 2 bases outside the gene matches. CDR3 size: 15 residues. In DNA, the CDR3 is TGTGCCAGCAGCTTGAGACTAGCGGGGGTCTACGAGCAGTACTTC. Amino acid sequence: CASSLRLAGVYEQYF.

This clonotype was counted ten times or more. The rearrangement joins TRBV11-1 to TRBJ2-4; possibly TRBD1 for D (5 bases). The CDR3 is made up of 13 amino acids. The germline CDR1 and CDR2 sequences are SGHAT and FQDESV (reference sequence). Trimming shortened V by 0 bases and J by 5 bases, and 5 bases separated the two germline ends. The CDR3 loop reads CASSLAGENIQYF. The CDR3 coding sequence is TGTGCCAGCAGCTTAGCAGGGGAAAACATTCAGTACTTC. The full variable domain, with the rest looked up from reference TRBV11-1 and TRBJ2-4, is EAEVAQSPRYKITEKSQAVAFWCDPISGHATLYWYRQILGQGPELLVQFQDESVVDDSQLPKDRFSAERLKGVDSTLKIQPAELGDSAMYLCASSLAGENIQYFGAGTRLSVL.

This clonotype showed up many times. The chain recombines TRBV7-4 with TRBJ2-2; TRBD2 aligns across 10 bases. The CDR3 is made up of 18 amino acids. J lost 4 bases, V lost 5 bases, and 13 bases had no gene match. Germline V lookup: CDR1 SGHVT, CDR2 SQSDAQ. For the CDR3, the DNA is TGTGCCAGCAGCCTCCTCACAGCGGGGGGGCGCGTCACCGGGGAGCTGTTTTTT. It codes for CASSLLTAGGRVTGELFF.

This clonotype was counted at least ten times. CDR3 coding DNA: TGTGCCAGCAGTTTGGTGTGGAGGACAGATACGCAGTATTTT. Residues: CASSLVWRTDTQYF. This chain joins TRBV12-3 or TRBV12-4 and TRBJ2-3, with D tentatively TRBD2 (5 bases). CDR3 length: 14 residues. Between the trimmed V and J ends, which lost 3 bases and 3 bases, there was a span of 10 bases.

This clonotype was detected only once. The gene calls are TRBV4-3 and TRBJ1-6; 9 nucleotides align to TRBD1. The germline V gene has CDR1 LGHNA and CDR2 YSLEER. V lost 3 bases and J lost 6; bases outside the gene matches: 6. CDR3 size: 16 residues. CDR3 DNA sequence: TGCGCCAGCAGCCAGGACAGGGGATTGGGTAATTCACCCCTCCACTTT. This codes for CASSQDRGLGNSPLHF.

This clonotype appeared many times. CDR3 nucleotides: TGTGCCAGCTGCCAGACTCGGGCGGGTGAGCAGTTCTTC. Encoded protein: CASCQTRAGEQFF. V and J are TRBV6-5 and TRBJ2-1; tentatively, D is TRBD2 (5 bases). Germline loops: CDR1 MNHEY, CDR2 SVGAGI. The CDR3 extends over 13 amino acids. Deletions cut 8 bases from V and 9 bases from J, with 17 bases between.

This clonotype was seen a handful of times. The germline gene is not matched at one end of the junction; a read error may be the cause. This chain joins TRBV11-2 and TRBJ1-6; unclear D gene. The CDR3 length is 16 residues. Germline V gene sequence: CDR1 SGHAT, CDR2 FQNNGV. The CDR3 DNA reads TGTGCCAGCAGCTTAGACCCTGGGATCTATAATTCACCCCCCCACTTT. The encoded protein is CASSLDPGIYNSPPHF.

This clonotype was recorded many times. V is TRBV20-1 and J is TRBJ2-7; D unresolved. This CDR3 contains 12 residues. The V gene lost 4 bases and the J gene lost 3 bases, with 10 bases spanning the gap. Germline values: CDR1 DFQATT, CDR2 SNEGSKA (reference sequence). CDR3 coding DNA: TGCAGTGCTATTCAATCAGACTACGAGCAGTACTTC. Amino acid sequence: CSAIQSDYEQYF.